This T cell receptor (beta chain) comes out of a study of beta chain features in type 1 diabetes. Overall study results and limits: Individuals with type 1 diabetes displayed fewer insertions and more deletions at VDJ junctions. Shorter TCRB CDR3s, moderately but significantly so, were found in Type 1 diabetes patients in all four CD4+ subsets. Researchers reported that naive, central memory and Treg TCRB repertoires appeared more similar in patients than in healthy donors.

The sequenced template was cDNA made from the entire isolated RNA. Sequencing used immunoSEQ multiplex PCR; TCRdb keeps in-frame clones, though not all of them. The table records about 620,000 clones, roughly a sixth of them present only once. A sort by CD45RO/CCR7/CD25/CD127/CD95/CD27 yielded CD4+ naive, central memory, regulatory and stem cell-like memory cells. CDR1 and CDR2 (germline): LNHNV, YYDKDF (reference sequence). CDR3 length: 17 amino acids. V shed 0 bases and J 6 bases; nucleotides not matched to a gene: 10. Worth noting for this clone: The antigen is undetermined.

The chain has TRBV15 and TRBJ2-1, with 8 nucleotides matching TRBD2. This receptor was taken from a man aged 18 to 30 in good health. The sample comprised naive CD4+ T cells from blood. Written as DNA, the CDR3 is TGTGCCACCAGCAGAGATCTACTAGCGGCTTCAATCAATGAGCAGTTCTTC. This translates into CATSRDLLAASINEQFF.